The T cell receptor beta chain described here comes from a study of blood T cell repertoires in COVID-19. For the study at large: PBMCs, B-cell-depleted T cells, or T cells provided the cDNA or gDNA that made up the material.

CDR1 and CDR2 (germline): MGHRA, YSYEKL. The CDR3 is 16 residues long. V shed 5 bases and J shed 6 bases, with 19 bases lying between them. Those enrolled in Seattle joined during active infection and were followed longitudinally afterward. The data were produced by immunoSEQ multiplex PCR, yet TCRdb's version contains in-frame clones alone and is incomplete. The top ten clones hold approximately 2.8% of a sample with around 70,000 clones, approximately 90% of them seen once. This chain uses TRBV4-1 with TRBJ1-4; D uncertain. Material for sequencing was peripheral blood. The sequence derives from a man in his forties or fifties with COVID-19, enrolled during active disease. DNA for the CDR3: TGCGCCAGCAGCGTTTTGGCCCGGGAATTGGATGAAAAACTGTTTTTT. This gives the protein CASSVLARELDEKLFF.